The present TCR beta chain was sequenced within a study of blood T cells in healthy people across ages. Findings of the study overall: Because sorting was not performed, PBMCs prevented conclusive naive versus antigen-experienced comparison. Higher diversity, along with more naive CD4+ cells, distinguished long-lived donors from aged donors.

Every sample yielded at least 6.5 million isolated PBMCs. Germline-derived CDR1 and CDR2 are SEHNR and FQNEAQ (reference sequence). CDR3 length equals 14 residues. V shed 6 bases and J shed 5 bases, with 16 bases lying between them. In this sample, this clonotype turned up a few times. Its antigen is currently unknown. Then a second PCR, running roughly 6 to 12 cycles, was carried out with a sample-barcoded 5' primer and a J-beta primer mix. TCRdb reprocessed the 5' RACE reads with MiXCR, giving one entry per CDR3 protein. The sample holds 750,000 or so distinct CDR3 sequences, around 25% seen once. These records were also assigned to another study, of T cells of mothers and their children. This second study notes: Compared with unrelated pairs, related mother-child pairs had slightly higher, non-significant overlap.

Sequencing input: blood. The sequence was collected from a boy aged 5-17 years in good health. The V gene is TRBV7-9, the J gene TRBJ2-5, with D possibly being TRBD1 (5 bases). As DNA, the CDR3 is TGTGCCAGCAGTTCGCCTCTTGGGGCGGAGACCCAGTACTTC. It translates to CASSSPLGAETQYF.